This T cell receptor (beta chain) stems from a study of graft-versus-host responses after intestinal transplantation. Background on the study: For two to four years after anti-thymocyte globulin induction, all recipients took tacrolimus and steroids.

This CDR3 contains 15 residues. CDR1 and CDR2 (germline): SGHTA, FQGNSA. The V gene lost 1 base and the J gene lost 0 bases, with 6 bases spanning the gap. Study results and caveats: Some GvH clones appeared in ileal mucosa or blood before recipient bone marrow. Declines in HvG clones occurring early post-transplant were associated with peak circulating GvH clone levels. Individuals carrying graft-donor T cell macrochimerism showed high graft-versus-host to host-versus-graft clonal ratios in allografts.

On this clone: Its target is unknown.

Using immunoSEQ multiplex PCR, the repertoire was profiled, and TCRdb retains in-frame clones only, with some absent. The sample holds fewer than 110,000 clones, approximately 88% seen once. The chain employs TRBV7-2 and TRBJ2-2; a weak D match, TRBD1 (5 bases). The source material was unstimulated CD4+ T cells sorted from spleen or lymph node cells, sampled before transplant. The sequence derives from a human donor who was the organ donor for an intestinal transplant. The CDR3 sequence: CASSLGTTNTGELFF. CDR3 DNA sequence: TGTGCCAGCAGCTTAGGGACAACGAACACCGGGGAGCTGTTTTTT.